This TCR beta chain is from a study of shared clonotypes between healthy human individuals. Some clones are missing from TCRdb's copy, which holds only in-frame ones; the method was immunoSEQ multiplex PCR. The table shows fewer than 800,000 clones, with about 91% occurring only once. The ends were cut back, 0 bases at V and 5 bases at J, with 4 bases in the middle. Germline CDR1 is LNHNV and CDR2 is YYDKDF (reference sequence). The CDR3 spans 12 residues. For this clone: Antigen unknown.

The naive CD8 fraction comprised CD45RO-negative cells positively selected for CCR7 and excluded terminally differentiated effector memory CD45RA+ cells. Points from the study as a whole: Rarefaction indicated that sorted-subset sequencing remained incomplete although depth was large.

The sample was naive CD8+ T cells sorted from blood. This TCR came from a man aged 30 to 45 in good health. The chain links TRBV15 to TRBJ2-5; D is unclear. DNA for the CDR3: TGTGCCACCAGCAGAGATGAGGAGACCCAGTACTTC. This translates into CATSRDEETQYF.